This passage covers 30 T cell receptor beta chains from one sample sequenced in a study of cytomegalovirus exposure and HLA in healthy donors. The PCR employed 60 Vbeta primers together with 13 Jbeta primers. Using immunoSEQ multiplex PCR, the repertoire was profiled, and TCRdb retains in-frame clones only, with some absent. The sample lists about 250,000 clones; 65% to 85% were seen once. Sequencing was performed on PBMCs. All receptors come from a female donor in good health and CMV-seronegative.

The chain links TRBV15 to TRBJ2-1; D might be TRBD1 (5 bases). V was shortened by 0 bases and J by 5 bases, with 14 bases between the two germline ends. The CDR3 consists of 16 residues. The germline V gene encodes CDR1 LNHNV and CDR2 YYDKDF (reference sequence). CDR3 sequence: CATSRELGLGHNEQFF. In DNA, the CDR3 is TGTGCCACCAGCAGAGAATTGGGTTTGGGGCACAATGAGCAGTTCTTC.

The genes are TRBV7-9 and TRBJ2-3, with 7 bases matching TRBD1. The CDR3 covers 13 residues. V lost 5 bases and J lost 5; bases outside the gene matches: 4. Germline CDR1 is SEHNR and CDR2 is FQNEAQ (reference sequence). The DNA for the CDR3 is TGTGCCAGCAGCCCGTCAGGGGGAGATACGCAGTATTTT. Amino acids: CASSPSGGDTQYF.

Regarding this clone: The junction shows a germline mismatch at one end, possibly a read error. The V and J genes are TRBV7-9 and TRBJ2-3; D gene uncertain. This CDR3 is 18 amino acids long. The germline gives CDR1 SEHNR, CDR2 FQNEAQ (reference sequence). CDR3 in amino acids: CSSSLDPKHPDNTDTQYF. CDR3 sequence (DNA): TGTTCCAGCAGCTTAGACCCAAAGCACCCTGATAACACAGATACGCAGTATTTT.

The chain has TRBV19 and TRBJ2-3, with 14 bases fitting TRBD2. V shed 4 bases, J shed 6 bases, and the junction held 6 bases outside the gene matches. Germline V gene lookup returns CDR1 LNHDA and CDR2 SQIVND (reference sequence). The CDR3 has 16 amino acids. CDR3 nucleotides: TGTGCCAGTAGTACCGGACTAGCGGGGGGTAGGGATACGCAGTATTTT. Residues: CASSTGLAGGRDTQYF.

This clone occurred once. Written as DNA, the CDR3 is TGTGCCAGCAGCCGCCAACAGGGGGAGGCTGGAGTCCAGTACTTC. Translating it yields CASSRQQGEAGVQYF. The chain recombines TRBV7-2 with TRBJ2-5; 8 nucleotides match TRBD1. The V segment lost 5 bases and the J segment 10 bases; nucleotides outside the gene matches: 15. CDR1 is SGHTA, CDR2 FQGNSA, per germline. The CDR3 spans 15 residues.

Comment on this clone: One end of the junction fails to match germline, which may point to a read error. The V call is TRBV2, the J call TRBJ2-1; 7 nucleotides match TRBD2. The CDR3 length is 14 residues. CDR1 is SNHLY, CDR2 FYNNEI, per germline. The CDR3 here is CASRLAGVYNEQLF. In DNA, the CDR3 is TGTGCCAGCAGACTTGCGGGAGTTTACAATGAGCAGCTCTTC.

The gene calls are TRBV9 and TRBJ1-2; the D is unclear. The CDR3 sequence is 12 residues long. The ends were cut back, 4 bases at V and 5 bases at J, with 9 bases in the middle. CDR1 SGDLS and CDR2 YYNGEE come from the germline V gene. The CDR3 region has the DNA TGTGCCAGCAGCACACAGTCGTATGGCTACACCTTC. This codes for CASSTQSYGYTF.

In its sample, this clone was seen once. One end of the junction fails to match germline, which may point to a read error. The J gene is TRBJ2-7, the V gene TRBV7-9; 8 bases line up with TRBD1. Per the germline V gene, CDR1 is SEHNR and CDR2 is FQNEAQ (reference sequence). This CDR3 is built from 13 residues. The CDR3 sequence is CSSSLQGDYEQYF. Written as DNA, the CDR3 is TGTTCCAGCAGCTTACAGGGGGACTACGAGCAGTACTTC.

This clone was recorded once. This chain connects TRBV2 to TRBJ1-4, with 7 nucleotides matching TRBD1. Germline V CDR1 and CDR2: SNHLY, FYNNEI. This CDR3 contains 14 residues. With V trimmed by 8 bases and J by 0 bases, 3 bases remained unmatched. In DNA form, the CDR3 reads TGTGCCAGCCGGGACAGCACAACTAATGAAAAACTGTTTTTT. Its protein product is CASRDSTTNEKLFF.

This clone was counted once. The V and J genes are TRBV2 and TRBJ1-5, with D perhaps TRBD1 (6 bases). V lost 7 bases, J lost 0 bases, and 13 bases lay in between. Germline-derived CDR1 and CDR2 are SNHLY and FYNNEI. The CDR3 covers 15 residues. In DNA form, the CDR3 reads TGTGCCAGCACCGAGACAGGATATAGCAATCAGCCCCAGCATTTT. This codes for CASTETGYSNQPQHF.

CDR3 in amino acids: CASSGAGTGENYGYTF. The CDR3 DNA sequence: TGTGCCAGCAGCGGCGCTGGGACAGGGGAGAACTATGGCTACACCTTC. This sequence joins TRBV5-8 and TRBJ1-2; 10 nucleotides line up with TRBD1. The CDR3 extends over 16 amino acids. Germline CDR1 and CDR2: SGHTS and YDEGEE. Unmatched junction bases numbered 8, after V lost 4 bases and J lost 2 bases. Using reference TRBV5-8 and TRBJ1-2 for the parts outside the CDR3, the full variable domain is EAGVTQSPTHLIKTRGQQATLRCSPISGHTSVYWYQQALGLGLQFLLWYDEGEERNRGNFPPRFSGRQFPNYSSELNVNALELEDSALYLCASSGAGTGENYGYTFGSGTRLTVV.

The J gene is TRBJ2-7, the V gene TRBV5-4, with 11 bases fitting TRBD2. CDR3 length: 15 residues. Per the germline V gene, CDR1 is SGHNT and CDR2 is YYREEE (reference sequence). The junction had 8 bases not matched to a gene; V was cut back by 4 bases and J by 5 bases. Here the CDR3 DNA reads TGTGCCAGCAGCGGCGGTAGCGGGAGGGTTGACGAGCAGTACTTC. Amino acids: CASSGGSGRVDEQYF.

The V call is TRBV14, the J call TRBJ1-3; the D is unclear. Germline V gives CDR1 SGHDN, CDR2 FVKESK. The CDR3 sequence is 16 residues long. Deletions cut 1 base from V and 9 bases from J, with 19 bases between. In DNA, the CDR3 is TGTGCCAGCAGCCAAGGAATAGCCGCATTAAGCAGCACCATATATTTT. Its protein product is CASSQGIAALSSTIYF.

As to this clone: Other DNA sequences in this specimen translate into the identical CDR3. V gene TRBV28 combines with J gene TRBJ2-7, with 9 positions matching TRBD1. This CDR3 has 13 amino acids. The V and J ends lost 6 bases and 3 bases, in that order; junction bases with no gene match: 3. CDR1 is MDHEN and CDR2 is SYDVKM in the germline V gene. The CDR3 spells CASSPGQGYEQYF. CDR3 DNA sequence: TGTGCCAGCAGCCCGGGACAGGGCTACGAGCAGTACTTC. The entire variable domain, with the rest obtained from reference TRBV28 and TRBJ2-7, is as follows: DVKVTQSSRYLVKRTGEKVFLECVQDMDHENMFWYRQDPGLGLRLIYFSYDVKMKEKGDIPEGYSVSREKKERFSLILESASTNQTSMYLCASSPGQGYEQYFGPGTRLTVT.

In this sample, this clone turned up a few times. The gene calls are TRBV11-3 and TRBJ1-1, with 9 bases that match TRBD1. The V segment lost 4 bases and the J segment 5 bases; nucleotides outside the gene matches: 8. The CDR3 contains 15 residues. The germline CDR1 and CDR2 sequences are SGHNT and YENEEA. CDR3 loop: CASSSTGTGLTEAFF. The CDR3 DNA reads TGTGCCAGCAGCTCAACCGGGACAGGGTTAACTGAAGCTTTCTTT.

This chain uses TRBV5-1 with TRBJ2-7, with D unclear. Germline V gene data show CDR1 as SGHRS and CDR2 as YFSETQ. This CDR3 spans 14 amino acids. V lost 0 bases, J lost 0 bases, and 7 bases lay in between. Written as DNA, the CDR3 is TGCGCCAGCAGCTTGGATGGCAGCTCCTACGAGCAGTACTTC. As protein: CASSLDGSSYEQYF.

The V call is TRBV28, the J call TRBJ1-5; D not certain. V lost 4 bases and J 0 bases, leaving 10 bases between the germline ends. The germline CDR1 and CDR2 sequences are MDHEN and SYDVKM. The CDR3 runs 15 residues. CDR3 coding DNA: TGTGCCAGCAGTTATGGAGTCTATAGCAATCAGCCCCAGCATTTT. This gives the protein CASSYGVYSNQPQHF.

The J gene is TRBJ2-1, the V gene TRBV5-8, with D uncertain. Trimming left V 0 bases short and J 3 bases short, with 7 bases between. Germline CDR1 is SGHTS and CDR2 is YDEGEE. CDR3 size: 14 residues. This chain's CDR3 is CASSLGHIYNEQFF. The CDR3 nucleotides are TGTGCCAGCAGCTTGGGACATATCTACAATGAGCAGTTCTTC.

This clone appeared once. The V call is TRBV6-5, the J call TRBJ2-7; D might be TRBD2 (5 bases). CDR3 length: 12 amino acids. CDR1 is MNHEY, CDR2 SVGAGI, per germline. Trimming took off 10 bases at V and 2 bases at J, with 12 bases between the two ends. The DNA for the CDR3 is TGTGCCACCGCCGACTATACCTACGAGCAGTACTTC. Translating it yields CATADYTYEQYF.

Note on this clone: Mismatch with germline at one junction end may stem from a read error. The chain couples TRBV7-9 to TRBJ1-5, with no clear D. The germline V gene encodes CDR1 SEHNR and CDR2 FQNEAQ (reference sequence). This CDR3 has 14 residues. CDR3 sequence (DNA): TGTTCCAGCACCAAAGAGGCAGGCAATCAGCCCCAGCATTTT. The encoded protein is CSSTKEAGNQPQHF.

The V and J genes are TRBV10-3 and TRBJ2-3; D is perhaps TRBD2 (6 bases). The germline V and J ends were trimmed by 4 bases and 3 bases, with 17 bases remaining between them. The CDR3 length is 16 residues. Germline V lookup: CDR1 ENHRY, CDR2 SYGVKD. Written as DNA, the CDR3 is TGTGCCATCAGTGCCAGCCGGGGTGCGGGGACAGATACGCAGTATTTT. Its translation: CAISASRGAGTDTQYF.

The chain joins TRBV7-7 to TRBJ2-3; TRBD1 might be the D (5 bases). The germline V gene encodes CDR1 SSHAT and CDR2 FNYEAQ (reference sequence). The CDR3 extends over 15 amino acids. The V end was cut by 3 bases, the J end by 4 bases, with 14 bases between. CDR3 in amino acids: CASSLSSRRADTQYF. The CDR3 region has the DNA TGTGCCAGCAGCTTGTCCTCGCGCAGGGCAGATACGCAGTATTTT.

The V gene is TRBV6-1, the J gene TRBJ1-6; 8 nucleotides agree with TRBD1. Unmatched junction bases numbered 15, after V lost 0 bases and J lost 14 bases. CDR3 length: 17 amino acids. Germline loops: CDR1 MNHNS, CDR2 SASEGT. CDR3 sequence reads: CASSEAYLPGTGGALHF. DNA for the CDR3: TGTGCCAGCAGTGAAGCCTATTTACCCGGGACAGGAGGAGCCCTCCACTTT.

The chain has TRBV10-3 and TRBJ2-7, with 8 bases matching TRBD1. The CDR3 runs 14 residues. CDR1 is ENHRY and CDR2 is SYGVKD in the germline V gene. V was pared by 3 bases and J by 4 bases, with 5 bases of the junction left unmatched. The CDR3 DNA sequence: TGTGCCATCAGTGATGGACAGGGTTGGTACGAGCAGTACTTC. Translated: CAISDGQGWYEQYF.

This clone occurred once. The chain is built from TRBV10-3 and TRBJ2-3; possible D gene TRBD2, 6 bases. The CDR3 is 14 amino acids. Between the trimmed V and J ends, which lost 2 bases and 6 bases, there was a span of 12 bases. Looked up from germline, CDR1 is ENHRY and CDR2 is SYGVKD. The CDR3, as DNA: TGTGCCATCAGTGAGCCGGGGGAGGCGGATACGCAGTATTTT. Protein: CAISEPGEADTQYF.

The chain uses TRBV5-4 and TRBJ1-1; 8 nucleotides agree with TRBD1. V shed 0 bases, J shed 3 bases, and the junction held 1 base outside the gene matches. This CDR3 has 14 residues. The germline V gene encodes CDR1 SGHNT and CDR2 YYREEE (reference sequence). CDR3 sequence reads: CASSLARGHTEAFF. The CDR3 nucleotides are TGTGCCAGCAGCTTGGCCAGGGGGCACACTGAAGCTTTCTTT.

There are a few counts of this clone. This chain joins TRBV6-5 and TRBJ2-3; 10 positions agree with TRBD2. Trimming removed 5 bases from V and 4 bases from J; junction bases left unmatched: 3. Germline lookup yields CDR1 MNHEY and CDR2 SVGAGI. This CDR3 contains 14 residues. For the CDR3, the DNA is TGTGCCAGCAGTCGCAGCGGGAGGGCAGATACGCAGTATTTT. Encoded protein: CASSRSGRADTQYF.

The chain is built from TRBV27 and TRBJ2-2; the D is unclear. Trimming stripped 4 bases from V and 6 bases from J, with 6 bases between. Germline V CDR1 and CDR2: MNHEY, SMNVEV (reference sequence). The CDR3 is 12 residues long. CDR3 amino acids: CASSSLSGELFF. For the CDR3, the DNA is TGTGCCAGCAGTTCATTGTCCGGGGAGCTGTTTTTT.

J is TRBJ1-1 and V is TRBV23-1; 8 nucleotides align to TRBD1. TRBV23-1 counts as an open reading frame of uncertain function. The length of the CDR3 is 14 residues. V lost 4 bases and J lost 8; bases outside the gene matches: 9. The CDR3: CASSPSRDRQEAFF. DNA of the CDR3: TGCGCCAGCAGTCCGTCCAGGGACAGGCAGGAAGCTTTCTTT.

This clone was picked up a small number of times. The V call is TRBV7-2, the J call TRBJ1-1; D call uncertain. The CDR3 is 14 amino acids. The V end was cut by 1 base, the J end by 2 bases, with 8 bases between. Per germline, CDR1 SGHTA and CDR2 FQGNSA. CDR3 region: CASSLELGNTEAFF. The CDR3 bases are TGTGCCAGCAGCTTAGAACTGGGCAACACTGAAGCTTTCTTT.